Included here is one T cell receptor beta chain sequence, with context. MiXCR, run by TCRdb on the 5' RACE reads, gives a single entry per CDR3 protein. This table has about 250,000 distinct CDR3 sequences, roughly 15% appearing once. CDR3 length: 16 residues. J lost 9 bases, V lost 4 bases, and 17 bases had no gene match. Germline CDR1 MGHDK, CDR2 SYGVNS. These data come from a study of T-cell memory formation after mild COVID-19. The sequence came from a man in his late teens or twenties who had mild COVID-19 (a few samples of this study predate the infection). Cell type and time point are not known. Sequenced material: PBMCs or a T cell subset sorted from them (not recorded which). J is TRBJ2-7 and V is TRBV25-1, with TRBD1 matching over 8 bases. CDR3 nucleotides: TGTGCCAGCAGTGTAAGGGGCGGGACAGGCGGTTTAAGGCAGTACTTC. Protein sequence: CASSVRGGTGGLRQYF.